The present T cell receptor (beta chain) was sequenced within a study of blood T cell repertoires in COVID-19. Whole-study context: The origin of the acute and convalescent COVID-19 samples was the United States, Italy and Spain.

Across fewer than 25 US areas, participants ranged in age from about 18 to 90 years. Recovery among Cohort 3 donors was established by two negative PCRs, clearance, or symptom resolution. Assay: immunoSEQ multiplex PCR; the TCRdb copy retains only in-frame clones and omits some. The sample yields 130,000 or so clones, roughly 84% seen once. The TCR comes from a young woman who had recovered from COVID-19. Input material: PBMCs or T cells enriched from blood (not recorded which).

CDR3 nucleotides: TGTGCCAGTAGTATGAAGTTACAGGGAGCCTACGAGCAGTACTTC. Its protein is CASSMKLQGAYEQYF. The gene calls are TRBV19 and TRBJ2-7, with D perhaps matching TRBD1 (6 bases). This CDR3 has 15 residues. Germline CDR1 LNHDA, CDR2 SQIVND (reference sequence). Trimming took 3 bases from V and 2 from J, leaving 14 bases between them.